Listed here are 4 T cell receptor beta chains from one sample, sequenced in a study of T-cell memory formation after mild COVID-19. TCRdb reanalysed the 5' RACE reads using MiXCR and keeps one entry per CDR3 protein. The table shows roughly 600,000 distinct CDR3 sequences, with approximately 19% occurring only once. Sample: PBMCs or a T cell subset sorted from them (not recorded which). These receptors originate from an adult woman who had mild COVID-19 (a few samples of this study predate the infection). Cell type and time point are not known.

In its sample, this clonotype was seen many times. The rearrangement uses TRBV7-2 and TRBJ1-2; 7 bases map to TRBD1. Trimming removed 1 base from V and 7 bases from J; junction bases left unmatched: 6. CDR3 length: 14 residues. Germline CDR1 reads SGHTA; CDR2 reads FQGNSA. The CDR3 loop reads CASSLETGNRGYTF. In DNA, the CDR3 is TGTGCCAGCAGCTTAGAGACAGGGAACCGTGGCTACACCTTC.

This clonotype has more than one count but fewer than ten. J is TRBJ2-5 and V is TRBV12-3 or TRBV12-4; D is perhaps TRBD2 (7 bases). The germline V and J ends were trimmed by 6 bases and 4 bases, with 18 bases remaining between them. This CDR3 spans 15 amino acids. In DNA form, the CDR3 reads TGTGCCAGCAGCAGCTGGGGGGGGGGCCGAGAGACCCAGTACTTC. This gives the protein CASSSWGGGRETQYF.

The chain joins TRBV7-3 to TRBJ1-1, with 7 bases lining up with TRBD1. J was trimmed by 0 bases and V by 5 bases; bases with no gene match: 6. CDR3 size: 15 residues. Germline assignment: CDR1 SGHTA and CDR2 FQGTGA. The CDR3 sequence: CASSRGGQMNTEAFF. The DNA of the CDR3 is TGTGCCAGCAGCAGGGGGGGACAGATGAACACTGAAGCTTTCTTT.

The rearrangement joins TRBV12-3 or TRBV12-4 to TRBJ2-5; D is uncertain. There are 11 residues in the CDR3. The ends were cut back, 5 bases at V and 6 bases at J, with 7 bases in the middle. CDR3 in DNA: TGTGCCAGCAGTCAGCTGCAGACCCAGTACTTC. It translates to CASSQLQTQYF.